What follows describes a single T cell receptor (beta chain). Its antigen is as yet unknown. With the Oncomine TCR Beta short-read assay, DNA from cultured CD4+ T cells was sequenced. TCRdb used MiXCR to reprocess the PCR reads, holding one entry per CDR3 protein. Of about 20,000 distinct CDR3 sequences listed, roughly 50% are singletons. Treatment: roughly ten-day PBMC culture with coronavirus spike peptide pools or control peptides (ViraFEST assay). Trimming left V 7 bases short and J 2 bases short, with 16 bases between. This CDR3 is 15 amino acids long. Germline CDR1 and CDR2: SNHLY and FYNNEI. The entry originates in a study of vaccination and CD4 T cells after COVID-19.

The genes are TRBV2 and TRBJ2-3, with D hard to call. This TCR came from a human donor who had recovered from COVID-19. The source material was CD4+ T cells from blood, cultured in vitro. The CDR3 loop is CASTPLGAATDTQYF. Here the CDR3 DNA reads TGTGCCAGCACCCCGCTTGGAGCCGCCACAGATACGCAGTATTTT.